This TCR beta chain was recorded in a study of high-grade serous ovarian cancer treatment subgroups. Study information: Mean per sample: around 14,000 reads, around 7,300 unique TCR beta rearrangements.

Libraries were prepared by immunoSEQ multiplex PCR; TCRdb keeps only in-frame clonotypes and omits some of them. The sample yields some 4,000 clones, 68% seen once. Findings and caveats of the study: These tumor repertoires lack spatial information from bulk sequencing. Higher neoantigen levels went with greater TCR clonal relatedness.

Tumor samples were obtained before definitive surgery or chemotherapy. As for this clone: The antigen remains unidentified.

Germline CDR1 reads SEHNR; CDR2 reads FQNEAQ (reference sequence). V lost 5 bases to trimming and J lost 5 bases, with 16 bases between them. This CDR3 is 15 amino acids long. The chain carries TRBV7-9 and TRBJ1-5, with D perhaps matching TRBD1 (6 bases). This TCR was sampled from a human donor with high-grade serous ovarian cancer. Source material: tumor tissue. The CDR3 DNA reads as TGTGCCAGCAGCCGAGGGGGGGACGGGTATCAGCCCCAGCATTTT. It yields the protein CASSRGGDGYQPQHF.